This T cell receptor beta chain derives from a study of cytomegalovirus exposure and HLA in healthy donors. As for the study in general: The approximately 600 first-cohort repertoires shared a platform with the approximately 130 validation repertoires, as reported in a later analysis. Study outcomes and limitations: Among TCR sequences, most were rare, though some public TCRs appeared in many donors. The TCR clusters that emerged in the first cohort tended, a later analysis found, to co-occur in the 95 to 150 validation repertoires.

This table comes from immunoSEQ multiplex PCR, and its TCRdb copy is limited to in-frame clones, with some not included. The data hold around 150,000 clones, with approximately 86% observed a single time. The germline V gene encodes CDR1 SGHTA and CDR2 FQGNSA. Trimming stripped 6 bases from V and 2 bases from J, with 15 bases between. This CDR3 region has 15 residues. The donors formed part of the roughly 110-subject validation cohort, distinct from the roughly 700-subject first cohort. About this clone: The target antigen is unknown.

Sequencing was done on a sample of PBMCs. This receptor was taken from a woman in her late teens or twenties in good health and CMV-seropositive. The chain links TRBV7-2 to TRBJ2-3; a possible D gene is TRBD2 (5 bases). The CDR3 DNA follows: TGTGCCAGCAGTCCCCAGGTGGAGGACACAGATACGCAGTATTTT. It yields the protein CASSPQVEDTDTQYF.